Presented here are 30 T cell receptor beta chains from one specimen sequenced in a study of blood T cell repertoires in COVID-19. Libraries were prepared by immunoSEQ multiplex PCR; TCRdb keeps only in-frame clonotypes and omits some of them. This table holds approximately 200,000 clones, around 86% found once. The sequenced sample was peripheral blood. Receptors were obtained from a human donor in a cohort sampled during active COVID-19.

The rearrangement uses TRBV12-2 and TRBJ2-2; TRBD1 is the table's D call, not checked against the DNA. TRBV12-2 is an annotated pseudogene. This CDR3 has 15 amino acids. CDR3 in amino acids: CASRLADRSTGELFF. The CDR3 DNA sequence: TGTGCAAGTCGCTTGGCTGACAGAAGCACCGGGGAGCTGTTTTTT.

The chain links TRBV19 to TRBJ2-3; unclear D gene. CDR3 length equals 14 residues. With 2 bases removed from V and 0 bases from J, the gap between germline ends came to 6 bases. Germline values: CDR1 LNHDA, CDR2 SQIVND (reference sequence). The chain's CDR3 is CASSIIVSTDTQYF. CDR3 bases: TGTGCCAGTAGTATAATAGTGAGCACAGATACGCAGTATTTT.

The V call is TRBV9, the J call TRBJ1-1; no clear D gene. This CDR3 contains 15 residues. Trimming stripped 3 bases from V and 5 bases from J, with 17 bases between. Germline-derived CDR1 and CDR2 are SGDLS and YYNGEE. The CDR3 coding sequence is TGTGCCAGCAGCGCCGGGATTTACGGGAGGACTGAAGCTTTCTTT. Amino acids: CASSAGIYGRTEAFF.

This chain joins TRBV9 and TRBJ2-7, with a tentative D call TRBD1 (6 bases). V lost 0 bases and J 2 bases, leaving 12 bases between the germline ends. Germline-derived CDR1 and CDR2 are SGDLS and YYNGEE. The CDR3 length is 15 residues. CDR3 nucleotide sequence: TGTGCCAGCAGCGTAGGGCCAGGGGACCCCTACGAGCAGTACTTC. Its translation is CASSVGPGDPYEQYF.

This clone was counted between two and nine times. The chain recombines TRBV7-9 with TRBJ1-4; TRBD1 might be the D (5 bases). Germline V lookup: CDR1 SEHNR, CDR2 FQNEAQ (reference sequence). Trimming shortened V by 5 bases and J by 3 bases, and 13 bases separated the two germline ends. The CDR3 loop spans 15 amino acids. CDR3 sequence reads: CASSPATAPNEKLFF. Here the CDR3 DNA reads TGTGCCAGCAGCCCCGCGACAGCCCCTAATGAAAAACTGTTTTTT.

Here the CDR3 reads CASSRARTAYEQYF. DNA for the CDR3: TGTGCCAGCAGCCGTGCCCGGACTGCGTACGAGCAGTACTTC. The rearrangement links TRBV28 to TRBJ2-7, with D maybe TRBD2 (5 bases). Looked up from germline, CDR1 is MDHEN and CDR2 is SYDVKM. The CDR3 sequence is 14 residues long. V was pared by 6 bases and J by 4 bases, with 16 bases between.

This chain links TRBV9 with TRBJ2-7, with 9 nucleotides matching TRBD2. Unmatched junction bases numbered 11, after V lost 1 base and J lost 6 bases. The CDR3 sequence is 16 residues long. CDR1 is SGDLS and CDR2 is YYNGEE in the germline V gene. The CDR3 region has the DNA TGTGCCAGCAGCGTAACGAGCGGGAGGACGTTTGGCGAGCAGTACTTC. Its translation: CASSVTSGRTFGEQYF.

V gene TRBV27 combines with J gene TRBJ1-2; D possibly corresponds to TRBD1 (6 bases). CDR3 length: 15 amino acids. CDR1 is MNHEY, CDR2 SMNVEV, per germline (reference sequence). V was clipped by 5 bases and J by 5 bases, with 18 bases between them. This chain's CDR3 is CASSPREGGLYGYTF. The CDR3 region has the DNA TGTGCCAGCAGTCCCCGGGAGGGGGGATTATATGGCTACACCTTC.

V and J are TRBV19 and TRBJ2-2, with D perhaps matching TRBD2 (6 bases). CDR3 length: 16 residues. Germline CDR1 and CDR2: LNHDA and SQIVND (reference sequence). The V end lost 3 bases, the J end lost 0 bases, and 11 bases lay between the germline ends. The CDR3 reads CASSMGGNANTGELFF. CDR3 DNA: TGTGCCAGTAGTATGGGCGGGAACGCGAACACCGGGGAGCTGTTTTTT.

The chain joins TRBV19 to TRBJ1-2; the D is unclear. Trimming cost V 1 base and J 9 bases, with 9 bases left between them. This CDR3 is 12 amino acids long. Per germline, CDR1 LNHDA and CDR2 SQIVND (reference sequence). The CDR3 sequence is CASSIVGRSYTF. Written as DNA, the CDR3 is TGTGCCAGTAGTATAGTTGGGAGAAGCTACACCTTC.

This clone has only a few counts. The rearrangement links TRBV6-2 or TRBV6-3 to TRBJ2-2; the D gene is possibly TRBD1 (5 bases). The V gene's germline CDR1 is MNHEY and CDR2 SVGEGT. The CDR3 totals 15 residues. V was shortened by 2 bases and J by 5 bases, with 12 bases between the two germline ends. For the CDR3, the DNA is TGTGCCAGCAGTTACGGGGCTGATCTGACCGGGGAGCTGTTTTTT. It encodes CASSYGADLTGELFF.

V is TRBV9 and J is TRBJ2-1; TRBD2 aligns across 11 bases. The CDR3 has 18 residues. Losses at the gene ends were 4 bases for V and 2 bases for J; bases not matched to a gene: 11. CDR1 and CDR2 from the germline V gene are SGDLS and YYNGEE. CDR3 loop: CASSIGWTSGLPYNEQFF. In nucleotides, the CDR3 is TGTGCCAGCAGCATCGGGTGGACTAGCGGGCTACCCTACAATGAGCAGTTCTTC.

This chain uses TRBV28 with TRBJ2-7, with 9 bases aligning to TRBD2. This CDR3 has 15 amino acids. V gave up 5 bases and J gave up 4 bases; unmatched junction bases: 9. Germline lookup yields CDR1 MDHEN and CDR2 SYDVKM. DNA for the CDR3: TGTGCCAGCAGTCTTAGCGGGAGTAATCATTACGAGCAGTACTTC. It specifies CASSLSGSNHYEQYF.

This CDR3 is CASSVGQGALGYTF. The CDR3 DNA follows: TGTGCCAGCAGCGTGGGACAGGGGGCTCTGGGCTACACCTTC. This rearrangement joins TRBV7-2 to TRBJ1-2; 12 bases line up with TRBD1. CDR1 and CDR2 from the germline V gene are SGHTA and FQGNSA. With V trimmed by 5 bases and J by 8 bases, 6 bases remained unmatched. This CDR3 has 14 amino acids. Variable domain in full (rest from reference TRBV7-2 and TRBJ1-2): GAGVSQSPSNKVTEKGKDVELRCDPISGHTALYWYRQSLGQGLEFLIYFQGNSAPDKSGLPSDRFSAERTGGSVSTLTIQRTQQEDSAVYLCASSVGQGALGYTFGSGTRLTVV.

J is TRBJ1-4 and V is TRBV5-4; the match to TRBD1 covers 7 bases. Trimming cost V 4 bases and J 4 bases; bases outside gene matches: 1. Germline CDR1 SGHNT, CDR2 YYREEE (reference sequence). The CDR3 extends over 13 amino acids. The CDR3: CASSGDSNEKLFF. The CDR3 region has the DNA TGTGCCAGCAGCGGGGACAGTAATGAAAAACTGTTTTTT.

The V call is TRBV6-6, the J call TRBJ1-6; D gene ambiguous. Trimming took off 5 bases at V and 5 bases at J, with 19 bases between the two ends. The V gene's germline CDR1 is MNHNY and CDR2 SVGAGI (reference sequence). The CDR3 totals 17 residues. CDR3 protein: CASSPLLTRADNSPLHF. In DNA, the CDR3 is TGTGCCAGCAGTCCCCTTCTTACGAGGGCTGATAATTCACCCCTCCACTTT.

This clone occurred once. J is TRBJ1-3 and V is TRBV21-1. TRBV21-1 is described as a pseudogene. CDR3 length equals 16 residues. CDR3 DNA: TGTGCCAGCAGCCCCGGGTCTTGGAGCTCTGGAAACACCATATATTTT. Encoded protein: CASSPGSWSSGNTIYF.

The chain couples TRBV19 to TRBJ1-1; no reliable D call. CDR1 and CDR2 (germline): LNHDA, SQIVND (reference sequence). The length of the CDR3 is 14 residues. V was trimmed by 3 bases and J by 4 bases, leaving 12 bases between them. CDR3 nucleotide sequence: TGTGCCAGTAGTATTGACCGGGTAGGCACTGAAGCTTTCTTT. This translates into CASSIDRVGTEAFF.

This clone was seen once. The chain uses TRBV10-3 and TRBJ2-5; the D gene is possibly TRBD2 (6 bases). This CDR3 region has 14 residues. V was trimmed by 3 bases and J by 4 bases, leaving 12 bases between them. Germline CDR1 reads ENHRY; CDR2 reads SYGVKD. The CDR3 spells CAISDRNGGETQYF. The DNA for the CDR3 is TGTGCCATCAGTGACCGGAACGGGGGAGAGACCCAGTACTTC.

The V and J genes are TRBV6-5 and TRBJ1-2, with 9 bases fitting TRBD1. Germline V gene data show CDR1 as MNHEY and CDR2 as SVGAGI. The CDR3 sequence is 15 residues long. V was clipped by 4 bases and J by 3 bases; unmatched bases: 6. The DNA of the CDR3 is TGTGCCAGCAGTTCGGACAGGGGCAGAGACTATGGCTACACCTTC. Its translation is CASSSDRGRDYGYTF.

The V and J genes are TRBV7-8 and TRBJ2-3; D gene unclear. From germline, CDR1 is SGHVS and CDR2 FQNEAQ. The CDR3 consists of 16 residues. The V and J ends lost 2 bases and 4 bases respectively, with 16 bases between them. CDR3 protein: CASSLLARQTPDTQYF. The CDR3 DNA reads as TGTGCCAGCAGCTTATTGGCCAGGCAAACACCAGATACGCAGTATTTT.

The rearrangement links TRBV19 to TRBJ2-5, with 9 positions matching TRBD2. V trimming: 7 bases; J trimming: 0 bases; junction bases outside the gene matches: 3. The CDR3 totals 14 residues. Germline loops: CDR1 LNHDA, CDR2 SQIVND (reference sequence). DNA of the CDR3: TGTGCCAGTAAACTAGCGGGTAACCAAGAGACCCAGTACTTC. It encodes CASKLAGNQETQYF.

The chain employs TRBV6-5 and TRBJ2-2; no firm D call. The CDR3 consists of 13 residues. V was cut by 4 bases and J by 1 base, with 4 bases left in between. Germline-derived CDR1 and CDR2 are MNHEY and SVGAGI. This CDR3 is CASSSGNTGELFF. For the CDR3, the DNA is TGTGCCAGCAGTTCCGGGAACACCGGGGAGCTGTTTTTT.

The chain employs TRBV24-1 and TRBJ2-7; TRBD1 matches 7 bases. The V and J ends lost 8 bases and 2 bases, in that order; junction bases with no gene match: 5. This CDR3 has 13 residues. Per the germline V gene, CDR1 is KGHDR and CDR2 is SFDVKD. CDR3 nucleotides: TGTGCCACCAACAGACAGGGTACCTACGAGCAGTACTTC. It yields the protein CATNRQGTYEQYF.

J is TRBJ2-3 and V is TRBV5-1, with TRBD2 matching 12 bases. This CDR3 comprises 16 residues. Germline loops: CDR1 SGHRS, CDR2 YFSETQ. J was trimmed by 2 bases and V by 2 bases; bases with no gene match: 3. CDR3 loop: CASSLGLAGFTDTQYF. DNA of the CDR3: TGCGCCAGCAGCTTAGGACTAGCGGGATTCACAGATACGCAGTATTTT.

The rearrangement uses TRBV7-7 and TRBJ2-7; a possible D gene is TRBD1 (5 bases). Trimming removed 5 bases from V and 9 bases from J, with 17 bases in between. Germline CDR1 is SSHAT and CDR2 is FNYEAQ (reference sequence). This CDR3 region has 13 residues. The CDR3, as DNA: TGTGCCAGCAGCGCAAACCCCGGGCAGGGGCAGTACTTC. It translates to CASSANPGQGQYF.

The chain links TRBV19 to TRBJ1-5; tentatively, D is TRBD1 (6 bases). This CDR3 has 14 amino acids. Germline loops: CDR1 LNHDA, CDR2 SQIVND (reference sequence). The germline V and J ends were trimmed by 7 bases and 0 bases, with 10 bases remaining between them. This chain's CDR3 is CASTRGFSNQPQHF. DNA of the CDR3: TGTGCCAGTACCAGGGGTTTTAGCAATCAGCCCCAGCATTTT.

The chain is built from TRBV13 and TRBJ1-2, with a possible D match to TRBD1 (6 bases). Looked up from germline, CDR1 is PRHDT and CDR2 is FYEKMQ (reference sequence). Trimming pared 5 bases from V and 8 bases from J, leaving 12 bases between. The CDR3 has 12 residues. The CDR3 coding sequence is TGTGCCAGCAGCCCTAACAGGGAGGGCTACACCTTC. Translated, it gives CASSPNREGYTF. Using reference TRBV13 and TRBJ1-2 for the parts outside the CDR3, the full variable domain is AAGVIQSPRHLIKEKRETATLKCYPIPRHDTVYWYQQGPGQDPQFLISFYEKMQSDKGSIPDRFSAQQFSDYHSELNMSSLELGDSALYFCASSPNREGYTFGSGTRLTVV.

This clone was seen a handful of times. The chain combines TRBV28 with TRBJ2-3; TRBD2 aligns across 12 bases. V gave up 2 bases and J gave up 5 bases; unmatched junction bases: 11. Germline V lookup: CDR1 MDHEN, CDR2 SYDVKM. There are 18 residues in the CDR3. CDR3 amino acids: CASSLRASGRAGEDTQYF. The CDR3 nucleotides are TGTGCCAGCAGTTTAAGGGCTAGCGGGAGGGCCGGGGAAGATACGCAGTATTTT.

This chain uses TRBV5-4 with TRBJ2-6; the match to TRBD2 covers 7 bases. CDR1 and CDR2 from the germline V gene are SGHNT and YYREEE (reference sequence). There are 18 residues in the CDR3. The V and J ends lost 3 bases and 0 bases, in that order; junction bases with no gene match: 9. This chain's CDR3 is CASSWGGPQNSGANVLTF. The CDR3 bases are TGTGCCAGCAGCTGGGGGGGACCTCAAAACTCTGGGGCCAACGTCCTGACTTTC.